A single sample gave rise to the 29 T cell receptor beta chains below, sequenced in a study of blood T cells in healthy people across ages. Next came a second PCR, run for about 6 to 12 cycles, which used a sample-barcoded 5' primer along with a J-beta primer mix. Via MiXCR, TCRdb re-called the 5' RACE reads, giving one row per CDR3 protein. The sample consists of about 800,000 distinct CDR3 sequences, around 25% of them appearing once. The sample also formed part of further work on T cells of mothers and their children.

The specimen sequenced was blood. The receptors here all came from a boy younger than 18 in good health.

The chain recombines TRBV12-3 or TRBV12-4 with TRBJ1-2; D not certain. V shed 3 bases and J shed 1 base, with 18 bases lying between them. The CDR3 totals 17 residues. CDR3 sequence: CASSFLPGRRSNYGYTF. CDR3 sequence (DNA): TGTGCCAGCAGTTTCTTACCAGGCCGAAGGAGTAACTATGGCTACACCTTC.

The chain employs TRBV27 and TRBJ2-1; 9 positions match TRBD2. The CDR3 loop spans 17 amino acids. The V gene's germline CDR1 is MNHEY and CDR2 SMNVEV (reference sequence). The junction had 11 bases not matched to a gene; V was cut back by 8 bases and J by 0 bases. CDR3 in amino acids: CASQLSGGPSSYNEQFF. DNA for the CDR3: TGTGCCAGCCAATTAAGCGGGGGGCCGAGCTCCTACAATGAGCAGTTCTTC.

This clonotype was seen only a few times. The rearrangement joins TRBV5-1 to TRBJ2-5; TRBD2 agrees at 7 bases. The CDR3 totals 14 residues. V dropped 3 bases and J dropped 4; count of bases not matched to a gene: 6. Looked up from germline, CDR1 is SGHRS and CDR2 is YFSETQ. The CDR3 loop is CASSWTGGRETQYF. The CDR3 DNA reads as TGCGCCAGCAGCTGGACCGGGGGGAGAGAGACCCAGTACTTC.

The chain has TRBV7-2 and TRBJ2-1; the match to TRBD2 covers 10 bases. V trimming: 4 bases; J trimming: 4 bases; junction bases outside the gene matches: 7. This CDR3 comprises 16 residues. Germline V gene lookup returns CDR1 SGHTA and CDR2 FQGNSA. In nucleotides, the CDR3 is TGTGCCAGCAGCTCATTAGGGACTAGCGCTTACAATGAGCAGTTCTTC. Encoded protein: CASSSLGTSAYNEQFF.

V usage is TRBV6-5 and J usage is TRBJ1-6; D gene ambiguous. The germline V gene has CDR1 MNHEY and CDR2 SVGAGI. Trimming cost V 7 bases and J 2 bases, with 12 bases left between them. This CDR3 has 15 residues. The DNA for the CDR3 is TGTGCCAGCAACACCCCTGGGACCTATAATTCACCCCTCCACTTT. Translating it yields CASNTPGTYNSPLHF.

J is TRBJ2-3 and V is TRBV20-1; D might be TRBD1 or TRBD2, each matching 6 bases. The CDR3 has 14 amino acids. Trimming removed 4 bases from V and 2 bases from J, with 13 bases in between. Germline assignment: CDR1 DFQATT and CDR2 SNEGSKA (reference sequence). The CDR3 sequence: CSANRGPPTDTQYF. The CDR3 region has the DNA TGCAGTGCTAATCGGGGGCCCCCCACAGATACGCAGTATTTT.

The CDR3 region has the DNA TGTGCCAGCAGTTTCATAGCGGGAGACCGACACGAGCAGTACTTC. It codes for CASSFIAGDRHEQYF. The chain employs TRBV28 and TRBJ2-1; 9 bases align to TRBD2. The tail of the sequence fits TRBJ2-7 better, so the J call may be wrong. CDR1 MDHEN and CDR2 SYDVKM come from the germline V gene. The CDR3 is 15 amino acids.

The table lists this clonotype with a few counts. This sequence joins TRBV28 and TRBJ1-2; D is unclear. CDR3 length: 16 amino acids. Germline V gene data show CDR1 as MDHEN and CDR2 as SYDVKM. Trimming removed 7 bases from V and 5 bases from J, with 23 bases in between. CDR3 DNA sequence: TGTGCCAGCACTGAAACACGGCCAGGAGGAACTTATGGCTACACCTTC. Translation gives CASTETRPGGTYGYTF.

The V and J genes are TRBV6-2 or TRBV6-3 and TRBJ2-6; 9 bases fit TRBD1. Germline trimming cut 8 bases from V and 12 bases from J; bases unmatched to any gene: 8. The V gene's germline CDR1 is MNHEY and CDR2 SVGEGT. This CDR3 is 13 amino acids long. CDR3 loop: CASGQGLTSVLTF. Written as DNA, the CDR3 is TGTGCCAGCGGACAGGGGTTGACCAGCGTCCTGACTTTC.

Only a few counts were recorded for this clonotype. This chain's CDR3 is CATSAERPETQYF. Written as DNA, the CDR3 is TGTGCCACCAGTGCAGAGCGACCAGAGACCCAGTACTTC. The chain recombines TRBV24-1 with TRBJ2-5, with D hard to call. The CDR3 spans 13 residues. Germline lookup yields CDR1 KGHDR and CDR2 SFDVKD. V dropped 5 bases and J dropped 4 bases, with 10 bases sitting between them.

J is TRBJ2-6 and V is TRBV9; perhaps TRBD2 as D (6 bases). Trimming pared 0 bases from V and 0 bases from J, leaving 16 bases between. The CDR3 is made up of 19 amino acids. Germline-derived CDR1 and CDR2 are SGDLS and YYNGEE. The CDR3 sequence is CASSVEEGGFDSGANVLTF. The CDR3 region has the DNA TGTGCCAGCAGCGTAGAAGAGGGAGGTTTTGACTCTGGGGCCAACGTCCTGACTTTC.

This chain connects TRBV5-1 to TRBJ2-7; D tentatively fits TRBD1 or TRBD2 (6 bases each). Between the trimmed V and J ends, which lost 1 base and 5 bases, there was a span of 13 bases. This CDR3 spans 14 amino acids. In germline, CDR1 is SGHRS, CDR2 YFSETQ. CDR3 in amino acids: CASSLFRGLNEQYF. DNA for the CDR3: TGCGCCAGCAGCTTGTTTCGGGGGCTCAACGAGCAGTACTTC.

This chain joins TRBV4-3 and TRBJ2-1; 7 bases fit TRBD2. There are 15 residues in the CDR3. With V trimmed by 0 bases and J by 6 bases, 5 bases remained unmatched. The germline gives CDR1 LGHNA, CDR2 YSLEER. The CDR3 loop is CASSQENSGFNEQFF. The DNA for the CDR3 is TGCGCCAGCAGCCAAGAAAATAGCGGGTTCAATGAGCAGTTCTTC.

Written as DNA, the CDR3 is TGTGCCAGCAGCCAAGTGGGGACAGCCCTTAATGAAAAACTGTTTTTT. It encodes CASSQVGTALNEKLFF. The V gene is TRBV3-1, the J gene TRBJ1-4; 7 bases map to TRBD1. CDR1 is LGHDT and CDR2 is YNNKEL in the germline V gene (reference sequence). With V trimmed by 1 base and J by 4 bases, 6 bases remained unmatched. CDR3 length: 16 amino acids.

This clonotype was found once. The rearrangement joins TRBV20-1 to TRBJ1-2, with 7 bases aligning to TRBD1. The CDR3 has 15 amino acids. Per germline, CDR1 DFQATT and CDR2 SNEGSKA (reference sequence). The trim removed 1 base at V and 6 bases at J, leaving 11 bases unmatched. The CDR3 DNA sequence: TGCAGTGCTAGAGGCGCCGACAGGGCAGTGGATGGCTACACCTTC. It yields the protein CSARGADRAVDGYTF.

This clonotype was detected a few times. The junction departs from the called germline gene at one end, perhaps through a read error. The chain recombines TRBV5-1 with TRBJ1-1; D is undetermined. The CDR3 runs to 13 residues. CDR1 is SGHRS, CDR2 YFSETQ, per germline. The CDR3 DNA sequence: TGCGCCAGCAGCTTGTACCAGAACACTGGAGCTTTCTTT. Translated, it gives CASSLYQNTGAFF.

V usage is TRBV28 and J usage is TRBJ2-5; TRBD2 matches 7 bases. CDR3 size: 15 residues. Germline CDR1 is MDHEN and CDR2 is SYDVKM. The V segment lost 7 bases and the J segment 2 bases; nucleotides outside the gene matches: 10. CDR3 bases: TGTGCCAGCACCTGGGGGGGACGGGATCAAGAGACCCAGTACTTC. As protein: CASTWGGRDQETQYF.

This chain links TRBV27 with TRBJ2-1; 8 positions match TRBD2. V was pared by 7 bases and J by 8 bases, with 10 bases of the junction left unmatched. Germline assignment: CDR1 MNHEY and CDR2 SMNVEV (reference sequence). The CDR3 has 14 amino acids. The DNA of the CDR3 is TGTGCCAGCACCCAAGCGGGAGCGGCCCATGAGCAGTTCTTC. It is translated as CASTQAGAAHEQFF.

The chain has TRBV7-2 and TRBJ2-1; D not certain. V was pared by 4 bases and J by 7 bases, with 8 bases between. CDR3 length equals 12 residues. Germline V gene sequence: CDR1 SGHTA, CDR2 FQGNSA. The CDR3 DNA reads TGTGCCAGCAGCTCCCGCTGGAATGAGCAGTTCTTC. As protein: CASSSRWNEQFF.

The gene calls are TRBV20-1 and TRBJ1-1; a weak D match, TRBD1 (5 bases). CDR1 and CDR2 (germline): DFQATT, SNEGSKA (reference sequence). Trimming stripped 7 bases from V and 2 bases from J, with 17 bases between. CDR3 length: 14 residues. The CDR3 coding sequence is TGCAGTGTGGGGGGACGGCTTATCAACACTGAAGCTTTCTTT. Protein sequence: CSVGGRLINTEAFF.

This clonotype showed up just a few times. The chain uses TRBV27 and TRBJ1-4; 12 positions agree with TRBD1. The CDR3 is 14 amino acids. The germline CDR1 and CDR2 sequences are MNHEY and SMNVEV (reference sequence). V trimming: 6 bases; J trimming: 8 bases; junction bases outside the gene matches: 4. CDR3 sequence reads: CASSKGQGAEKLFF. The CDR3 DNA sequence: TGTGCCAGCAGCAAGGGACAGGGGGCGGAAAAACTGTTTTTT. Supplemented by reference TRBV27 and TRBJ1-4, the full variable domain reads EAQVTQNPRYLITVTGKKLTVTCSQNMNHEYMSWYRQDPGLGLRQIYYSMNVEVTDKGDVPEGYKVSRKEKRNFPLILESPSPNQTSLYFCASSKGQGAEKLFFGSGTQLSVL.

The chain carries TRBV7-2 and TRBJ2-5; D not resolved. The CDR3 is 14 residues long. CDR1 is SGHTA and CDR2 is FQGNSA in the germline V gene. V was clipped by 5 bases and J by 1 base, with 11 bases between them. CDR3: CASSPYSAQETQYF. The CDR3 bases are TGTGCCAGCAGCCCGTACAGCGCCCAAGAGACCCAGTACTTC.

This clonotype was observed a few times. The rearrangement links TRBV15 to TRBJ2-2, with 7 bases lining up with TRBD1. The CDR3 is made up of 16 amino acids. V was pared by 4 bases and J by 3 bases, with 8 bases of the junction left unmatched. Germline CDR1 LNHNV, CDR2 YYDKDF (reference sequence). The CDR3 loop is CATSIRQGRYTGELFF. The CDR3, as DNA: TGTGCCACCAGCATCAGACAGGGAAGGTACACCGGGGAGCTGTTTTTT.

The J gene is TRBJ2-5, the V gene TRBV7-2; the D gene is possibly TRBD1 (5 bases). The CDR3 has 13 residues. V gave up 2 bases and J gave up 4 bases, with 8 bases separating them. Germline V gene lookup returns CDR1 SGHTA and CDR2 FQGNSA. The CDR3 nucleotides read TGTGCCAGCAGCTTATTCCAGGGAGAGACCCAGTACTTC. Residues: CASSLFQGETQYF.

The chain joins TRBV6-1 to TRBJ2-1; a possible D gene is TRBD2 (7 bases). This CDR3 has 17 residues. Germline CDR1 is MNHNS and CDR2 is SASEGT. Trimming left V 5 bases short and J 4 bases short, with 21 bases between. CDR3 sequence reads: CASSQKQGGLGYNEQFF. The DNA for the CDR3 is TGTGCCAGCAGTCAAAAACAGGGAGGACTAGGTTACAATGAGCAGTTCTTC.

This clonotype was counted between two and nine times. The chain recombines TRBV4-2 with TRBJ2-1; unclear D gene. Trimming shortened V by 1 base and J by 5 bases, and 9 bases separated the two germline ends. The CDR3 sequence is 14 residues long. CDR1 is LGHNA, CDR2 YNFKEQ, per germline. CDR3 sequence (DNA): TGTGCCAGCAGCCAAGCCGGGCCTAACAATGAGCAGTTCTTC. It specifies CASSQAGPNNEQFF.

The V call is TRBV20-1, the J call TRBJ1-1; 12 nucleotides agree with TRBD1. Germline V gene data show CDR1 as DFQATT and CDR2 as SNEGSKA (reference sequence). V lost 6 bases to trimming and J lost 1 base; unmatched junction nucleotides: 3. The CDR3 length is 14 residues. In DNA, the CDR3 is TGCAGTGCGGGACAGGGGGCGAGGAACACTGAAGCTTTCTTT. Translation gives CSAGQGARNTEAFF.

The chain joins TRBV12-3 or TRBV12-4 to TRBJ1-1; D is unresolved. The CDR3 spans 14 residues. V was cut by 6 bases and J by 2 bases, with 13 bases left in between. CDR3 amino acids: CASSVTGPNTEAFF. Written as DNA, the CDR3 is TGTGCCAGCAGCGTGACGGGTCCCAACACTGAAGCTTTCTTT.

This clonotype was seen only a few times. The rearrangement joins TRBV7-6 to TRBJ2-3, with D maybe TRBD2 (6 bases). Germline V gene sequence: CDR1 SGHVS, CDR2 FNYEAQ. V dropped 8 bases and J dropped 2 bases, with 11 bases sitting between them. CDR3 length: 13 amino acids. The CDR3 here is CASQTRATDTQYF. The CDR3 nucleotides are TGTGCCAGCCAGACTAGAGCCACAGATACGCAGTATTTT.